This T cell receptor beta chain was retrieved from a study of control samples from healthy donors and cancer patients. Only in-frame clones appear in the TCRdb table, and some are missing; sequencing was by immunoSEQ multiplex PCR. The sample holds some 96,000 clones, approximately 93% seen once. Germline-derived CDR1 and CDR2 are SGHTS and YDEGEE. This CDR3 comprises 14 residues. J lost 8 bases, V lost 3 bases, and 5 bases had no gene match. V usage is TRBV5-8 and J usage is TRBJ1-4; 9 bases match TRBD1. The sequenced sample was blood. The TCR originated in a man between 18 and 29 years old in good health. The DNA of the CDR3 is TGTGCCAGCAGCTACGGGACAGGGAACGAAAAACTGTTTTTT. This sequence encodes CASSYGTGNEKLFF.